The 10 T cell receptor beta chains in this list originate from one sample, sequenced in a study of graft-versus-host responses after intestinal transplantation. Profiling relied on immunoSEQ multiplex PCR, and the TCRdb table lists in-frame clones only, not all of them. The sample has over 90,000 clones; approximately 94% are singletons. Which antigens these TCRs recognize remains unknown. The sample was unstimulated CD8+ T cells sorted from spleen or lymph node cells, taken before intestinal transplant. The receptors come from a human donor who received an intestinal transplant.

The rearrangement links TRBV19 to TRBJ1-2; D gene uncertain. The germline V gene has CDR1 LNHDA and CDR2 SQIVND (reference sequence). Trimming removed 4 bases from V and 0 bases from J, with 15 bases in between. The CDR3 is 16 residues long. The chain's CDR3 is CASSTRTYLANYGYTF. DNA of the CDR3: TGTGCCAGTAGTACTAGGACCTACCTAGCTAACTATGGCTACACCTTC.

The V gene is TRBV10-1, the J gene TRBJ2-2; possibly TRBD2 for D (7 bases). Trimming stripped 6 bases from V and 5 bases from J, with 13 bases between. Germline V gene lookup returns CDR1 WNHNN and CDR2 SYGVQD (reference sequence). The CDR3 spans 14 residues. CDR3 nucleotides: TGCGCCAGCAGGGGGGGGCGTGAGACCGGGGAGCTGTTTTTT. It specifies CASRGGRETGELFF.

This chain connects TRBV6-5 to TRBJ1-5; the D is unclear. Germline V gene lookup returns CDR1 MNHEY and CDR2 SVGAGI. Trimming stripped 5 bases from V and 0 bases from J, with 11 bases between. This CDR3 is 15 amino acids long. CDR3 DNA sequence: TGTGCCAGCAGTCTTCGATCCTATAGCAATCAGCCCCAGCATTTT. This translates into CASSLRSYSNQPQHF.

As regards this clone: The identical CDR3 is also encoded by other nucleotide sequences in the sample. The chain employs TRBV9 and TRBJ2-1; possibly TRBD1 for D (5 bases). The CDR3 is 12 amino acids. V was trimmed by 0 bases and J by 7 bases, leaving 5 bases between them. The V gene's germline CDR1 is SGDLS and CDR2 YYNGEE. CDR3 amino acids: CASSVAGNEQFF. The CDR3 DNA is TGTGCCAGCAGCGTAGCAGGGAATGAGCAGTTCTTC.

This chain joins TRBV7-7 and TRBJ2-7; no clear D. V lost 1 base and J lost 2, with 12 bases in between. The CDR3 covers 15 residues. The germline gives CDR1 SSHAT, CDR2 FNYEAQ (reference sequence). The DNA of the CDR3 is TGTGCCAGCAGCTTAGAACCCGGGCTGCCCTACGAGCAGTACTTC. Its translation: CASSLEPGLPYEQYF.

V gene TRBV7-9 combines with J gene TRBJ2-1; weak D call: TRBD1 (7 bases). The V gene lost 0 bases and the J gene lost 13 bases, with 13 bases spanning the gap. The CDR3 spans 13 residues. CDR1 is SEHNR and CDR2 is FQNEAQ in the germline V gene (reference sequence). The chain's CDR3 is CASSLAGGGDQFF. CDR3 sequence (DNA): TGTGCCAGCAGCTTAGCAGGGGGCGGGGATCAGTTCTTC.

The rearrangement uses TRBV10-1 and TRBJ2-1; the match to TRBD2 covers 10 bases. V was pared by 11 bases and J by 5 bases, with 6 bases of the junction left unmatched. Per the germline V gene, CDR1 is WNHNN and CDR2 is SYGVQD (reference sequence). The CDR3 is 13 amino acids. The CDR3 DNA reads TGCGCCTGGGGGACTAGCGAGAACAATGAGCAGTTCTTC. Protein product: CAWGTSENNEQFF.

This clone was detected once. This chain uses TRBV7-9 with TRBJ2-5, with unresolved D. V lost 1 base and J 2 bases, leaving 5 bases between the germline ends. Per germline, CDR1 SEHNR and CDR2 FQNEAQ (reference sequence). The CDR3 sequence is 13 residues long. CDR3 region: CASSLVLQETQYF. DNA of the CDR3: TGTGCCAGCAGCTTAGTCCTACAAGAGACCCAGTACTTC.

The gene calls are TRBV2 and TRBJ1-1; 7 bases map to TRBD1. Germline-derived CDR1 and CDR2 are SNHLY and FYNNEI. V gave up 10 bases and J gave up 2 bases; unmatched junction bases: 13. The CDR3 is 15 amino acids. As DNA, the CDR3 is TGTGCCACCCTCCCGAGGGGGCGGGTCAACACTGAAGCTTTCTTT. Its translation: CATLPRGRVNTEAFF. Supplemented by reference TRBV2 and TRBJ1-1, the full variable domain reads EPEVTQTPSHQVTQMGQEVILRCVPISNHLYFYWYRQILGQKVEFLVSFYNNEISEKSEIFDDQFSVERPDGSNFTLKIRSTKLEDSAMYFCATLPRGRVNTEAFFGQGTRLTVV.

The CDR3, as DNA: TGTGCCAGCAGCACCTGGAACACTGAAGCTTTCTTT. Translating gives CASSTWNTEAFF. The chain is built from TRBV7-9 and TRBJ1-1; D uncertain. The CDR3 is 12 amino acids. CDR1 is SEHNR, CDR2 FQNEAQ, per germline (reference sequence). Trimming removed 5 bases from V and 1 base from J, with 5 bases in between.